Listed below are T cell receptor beta chains from one sample, sequenced in a study of regulatory T cells in long-lasting Graves disease. TCRdb ran MiXCR on the multiplex PCR reads and lists one entry per CDR3 protein. The sample has 350,000 to 500,000 distinct CDR3 sequences, approximately 16% seen once. These data also featured in a second study, about T cells in Graves' hyperthyroidism and ophthalmopathy.

Source: peripheral blood mononuclear cells (PBMCs), taken at new diagnosis, from a patient treated with antithyroid drugs. The receptors originated from a woman in her 30s with Graves disease. CDR3s leave out the opening cysteine and the closing phenylalanine or tryptophan.

v_call	j_call	cdr3_aa
TRBV20-1	TRBJ2-5	SARDMGLAGVEETQY
TRBV29-1	TRBJ1-2	SVEDPGHNYGYT
TRBV12-3/TRBV12-4	TRBJ2-1	ASSPLERPKRSYNEQF
TRBV6-4	TRBJ2-2	ASRRAGELF
TRBV19	TRBJ2-1	ASSIGGRRNEQF
TRBV7-9	TRBJ2-2	ASSLAGALGELF
TRBV10-3	TRBJ2-7	AISESGQGSYEQY
TRBV5-1	TRBJ2-7	ASAYGTGDYEQY
TRBV29-1	TRBJ1-1	SVDPEVNTEAF
TRBV3-1	TRBJ2-3	ASTRAGAVTDTQY
TRBV5-1	TRBJ2-5	ASSRTNPLQETQY
TRBV7-9	TRBJ1-1	ASSPTGGDRTEAF
TRBV28	TRBJ2-1	ASTAPSGNNEQF
TRBV19	TRBJ2-7	ASSLIGGAGVIGLHYEQY
TRBV29-1	TRBJ2-7	SADSVLYEQY
TRBV28	TRBJ2-4	ASSLRDTLAKNIQY
TRBV5-5	TRBJ2-3	ASSLGKDTDTQY
TRBV20-1	TRBJ2-5	SARDGVGGKVETQY
TRBV9	TRBJ2-2	ASSPPTGAHTGELF
TRBV10-3	TRBJ2-7	AISERASSGKFYEQY
TRBV10-3	TRBJ1-1	AIRDTSSLEAF
TRBV11-2	TRBJ1-5	ASSLRGIMGPQH
TRBV7-2	TRBJ2-1	ASSSRTASSYNEQF
TRBV20-1	TRBJ1-6	SARNGHPSSYNSPLH
TRBV7-9	TRBJ2-1	ASRLGTASHEQF